The rows below give T cell receptor beta chains drawn from one sample of a study of T-cell reconstitution after alpha-beta-depleted transplantation in children. Each CDR3 protein is one row after TCRdb ran MiXCR on the PCR reads. The repertoire has around 370,000 distinct CDR3 sequences, 10% of them found once; the top ten carry 2.4%. Sample: PBMCs from the stem cell graft donor, taken from the stem cell graft. The receptors come from a human donor who donated a stem cell graft to a child with acute lymphoblastic leukemia. CDR3s include the opening cysteine and the closing phenylalanine or tryptophan. A D gene is named only where the DNA matches it firmly. Clone size is shown for a subset of rows, as once, few, many or a class of expanded clone.

cdr3_length	v_call	clone_size	d_call	j_call	cdr3_nt	cdr3_aa
14	TRBV7-8	few	.	TRBJ1-2	TGTGCCAGCAGCTTAGGCAGGACGATCTATGGCTACACCTTC	CASSLGRTIYGYTF
13	TRBV7-2	.	TRBD1	TRBJ2-3	TGTGCCAGCAGCTTGAACAGGGGAGATACGCAGTATTTT	CASSLNRGDTQYF
14	TRBV18	.	.	TRBJ1-4	TGTGCCAGCTCACACGACGGGATTAATGAAAAACTGTTTTTT	CASSHDGINEKLFF
18	TRBV5-1	few	TRBD2	TRBJ2-2	TGCGCCAGCAGCCAAAGGGGGCTAGCGGGAGTTCTCACCGGGGAGCTGTTTTTT	CASSQRGLAGVLTGELFF
17	TRBV12-3/TRBV12-4	few	TRBD2	TRBJ2-1	TGTGCCAGCACCCCCCCTAGGGCTAGCGGTAAATACAATGAGCAGTTCTTC	CASTPPRASGKYNEQFF
15	TRBV6-2/TRBV6-3	.	.	TRBJ1-5	TGTGCCAGCAGTAGCCTAGTGGGTGGCAATCAGCCCCAGCATTTT	CASSSLVGGNQPQHF
14	TRBV24-1	few	.	TRBJ2-3	TGTGCCACCAGTGATTTCCCGACGGGGGATACGCAGTATTTT	CATSDFPTGDTQYF
14	TRBV29-1	few	TRBD2	TRBJ2-3	TGCAGCGTTGAAGGACTAGCGTCTTCAGATACGCAGTATTTT	CSVEGLASSDTQYF
16	TRBV7-9	.	.	TRBJ2-6	TGTGCCAGCAGCTTAGCGTTGGCCTCTGGGGCCAACGTCCTGACTTTC	CASSLALASGANVLTF
14	TRBV5-1	.	TRBD1	TRBJ1-1	TGCGCCAGCAGCGGTAGACAGGGTGGTTCTGAAGCTTTCTTT	CASSGRQGGSEAFF
14	TRBV4-2	.	TRBD1	TRBJ2-4	TGTGCCAGCAGCCATGGGGACAGGAAAAACATTCAGTACTTC	CASSHGDRKNIQYF
13	TRBV7-3	.	TRBD2	TRBJ2-1	TGTGCCAGCAGCTTAGCTCTAGCGGGTGAGCAGTTCTTC	CASSLALAGEQFF
15	TRBV24-1	.	TRBD2	TRBJ2-2	TGTGCCACCAGTGACCGACTAGCAAACACCGGGGAGCTGTTTTTT	CATSDRLANTGELFF
11	TRBV10-3	many	.	TRBJ2-5	TGTGCCAGGTGTGGGTACGAGACCCAGTACTTC	CARCGYETQYF
14	TRBV6-1	few	.	TRBJ2-7	TGTGCCAGCAGGCCACAGGGTGGCTCCTACGAGCAGTACTTC	CASRPQGGSYEQYF
12	TRBV29-1	many	.	TRBJ2-7	TGCAGCGTTAGCGAGAGGGGGTACGAGCAGTACTTC	CSVSERGYEQYF
14	TRBV4-1	few	.	TRBJ2-3	TGCGCCAGCAGCCAAGCCCTGATCGAAGATACGCAGTATTTT	CASSQALIEDTQYF
13	TRBV20-1	few	.	TRBJ2-5	TGCAGTGCTAGAAACGGGGGTCAAGAGACCCAGTACTTC	CSARNGGQETQYF
14	TRBV4-1	.	TRBD1	TRBJ2-7	TGCGCCAGCAGCCACGACAGGGGGTCCTACGAGCAGTACTTC	CASSHDRGSYEQYF
16	TRBV7-6	few	.	TRBJ2-2	TGTGCCAGCAGCTTCCCCGGGATCGGGGGCACCGGGGAGCTGTTTTTT	CASSFPGIGGTGELFF
12	TRBV28	many	TRBD2	TRBJ2-1	TGTGCCAGCAGTTCCCGGACTAGCGTAGAGTTCTTC	CASSSRTSVEFF
17	TRBV5-1	.	.	TRBJ2-1	TGCGCCAGCGCCGGTGCAGTACAGGGACGTTTCTACAATGAGCAGTTCTTC	CASAGAVQGRFYNEQFF
15	TRBV5-1	few	.	TRBJ2-1	TGCGCCAGCAGGCCGACTAGTCATGGGGGCGATGAGCAGTTCTTC	CASRPTSHGGDEQFF
15	TRBV7-9	few	.	TRBJ1-1	TGTGCCAGCAGCTTAGTTCAGCGGGGTCGGACTGAAGCTTTCTTT	CASSLVQRGRTEAFF
14	TRBV5-4	few	.	TRBJ2-1	TGTGCCAGCAGCTCCCAGGATTCCTACAATGAGCAGTTCTTC	CASSSQDSYNEQFF
16	TRBV5-1	.	.	TRBJ2-7	TGCGCCAGCAGCCTGGGATTTGGCGGACGTTCGGGCGAGCAGTACTTC	CASSLGFGGRSGEQYF
16	TRBV11-2	few	TRBD2	TRBJ2-2	TGTGCCAGCGAGCCTGGGGCGGGAGGGCCGGACGGGGAGCTGTTTTTT	CASEPGAGGPDGELFF
13	TRBV9	few	TRBD1	TRBJ2-7	TGTGCCAGCAGCGTGGGACAGGGCCCCGAGCAGTACTTC	CASSVGQGPEQYF
18	TRBV4-1	many	.	TRBJ2-1	TGCGCCAGCAGCCAATTCGGGGGTCCGGGCGCGGGGAACAATGAGCAGTTCTTC	CASSQFGGPGAGNNEQFF
11	TRBV5-5	few	.	TRBJ2-7	TGTGCCAGCAGCTTAGGGACCTGGCAGTACTTC	CASSLGTWQYF
12	TRBV20-1	.	.	TRBJ2-7	TGCAGTGCTAGGGCGGACACCTACGAGCAGTACTTC	CSARADTYEQYF
13	TRBV4-1	many	.	TRBJ1-1	TGCGCCAGCAGCCATGGGGGAAAAGGTGAAGCTTTCTTT	CASSHGGKGEAFF
17	TRBV24-1	.	TRBD2	TRBJ2-1	TGTGCCACCAGTGAAGGGACTAGCGGGAAAGGTATCAATGAGCAGTTCTTC	CATSEGTSGKGINEQFF
16	TRBV5-1	few	TRBD2	TRBJ2-3	TGCGCCAGCAGCCAGGGCTCGGGAGGGAACACAGATACGCAGTATTTT	CASSQGSGGNTDTQYF
14	TRBV4-2	few	.	TRBJ2-7	TGTGCCAGCAGCCAAAACAGGGCCCCCTACGAGCAGTACTTC	CASSQNRAPYEQYF
18	TRBV5-4	.	.	TRBJ2-1	TGTGCCAGCAGCTTCTGGACATTTTTAACGGGATCTGGCAATGAGCAGTTCTTC	CASSFWTFLTGSGNEQFF
16	TRBV7-9	few	.	TRBJ2-2	TGTGCCAGCAGCTTAGCTGGCCAGCTCCACACCGGGGAGCTGTTTTTT	CASSLAGQLHTGELFF
16	TRBV20-1	few	TRBD2	TRBJ2-7	TGCAGTGCTAGAGTAGTCGGTCTAGCGGGACTATACGAGCAGTACTTC	CSARVVGLAGLYEQYF
16	TRBV12-3/TRBV12-4	.	.	TRBJ2-1	TGTGCCAGCAGTTTCGCGTTCCGGGACGGATACAATGAGCTGTTCTTC	CASSFAFRDGYNELFF
15	TRBV27	few	.	TRBJ2-1	TGTGCCAGCAGTTTATCTTCCGGGAGCCCCAATGAGCAGTTCTTC	CASSLSSGSPNEQFF
16	TRBV7-9	few	TRBD1	TRBJ2-7	TGTGCCAGCAGCTCCTCGACAGGGGGCGACTCCTACGAGCAGTACTTC	CASSSSTGGDSYEQYF
11	TRBV27	few	.	TRBJ2-1	TGTGCCAGCAGTTACGGGGATGAGCAGTTCTTC	CASSYGDEQFF
13	TRBV12-3/TRBV12-4	many	.	TRBJ2-7	TGTGCCAGCAGTTTAGGGATCTCCTACGAGCAGTACTTC	CASSLGISYEQYF
13	TRBV7-6	many	.	TRBJ2-7	TGTGCCAGCAGCTTAGCAACTAGCTACGAGCAGTACTTC	CASSLATSYEQYF
15	TRBV5-1	few	TRBD1	TRBJ2-7	TGCGCCAGCAGCCAGGGACAGGGGGCTACCTACGAGCAGTACTTC	CASSQGQGATYEQYF
14	TRBV15	many	.	TRBJ2-5	TGTGCCACCAGCAGGGATACTAGTATTGAGACCCAGTACTTC	CATSRDTSIETQYF